This passage covers 21 T cell receptor beta chains from one sample sequenced in a study of T cells in Graves' hyperthyroidism and ophthalmopathy. RNA transcripts served as the template for amplifying TCR beta CDR3 regions. First-round RT-PCR with HTBI primers amplified the TCR CDR3 region. TCRdb re-derived calls from the multiplex PCR reads in MiXCR, one entry per CDR3 protein. In the table there are hundreds of thousands of distinct CDR3 sequences, 20% of which are singletons. The specimen sequenced was blood. These receptors were taken from a man aged 25-45 years with Graves' ophthalmopathy.

This clonotype was recorded once. The rearrangement joins TRBV20-1 to TRBJ1-2, with 10 bases that match TRBD1. J was trimmed by 4 bases and V by 0 bases; bases with no gene match: 8. CDR3 length: 16 residues. Germline assignment: CDR1 DFQATT and CDR2 SNEGSKA (reference sequence). The chain's CDR3 is CSARDLGTGDTYGYTF. The CDR3 DNA is TGCAGTGCTAGAGATTTGGGGACAGGGGACACCTATGGCTACACCTTC.

The CDR3 nucleotides read TGTGCCAGCAGTCACTCTGACCGGGACAGGGCCTCTGGAAACACCATATATTTT. Translating gives CASSHSDRDRASGNTIYF. The chain has TRBV28 and TRBJ1-3; TRBD1 matches 9 bases. CDR3 length equals 18 residues. Losses at the gene ends were 5 bases for V and 0 bases for J; bases not matched to a gene: 11. CDR1 is MDHEN and CDR2 is SYDVKM in the germline V gene.

This clonotype has only one observation. The rearrangement joins TRBV7-2 to TRBJ1-3, with D uncertain. Deletions cut 5 bases from V and 8 bases from J, with 7 bases between. Germline lookup yields CDR1 SGHTA and CDR2 FQGNSA. This CDR3 spans 11 amino acids. CDR3 nucleotide sequence: TGTGCCAGCAGCGCTAGAGACACCATATATTTT. Encoded protein: CASSARDTIYF. The whole variable domain, filled in from reference TRBV7-2 and TRBJ1-3, reads GAGVSQSPSNKVTEKGKDVELRCDPISGHTALYWYRQSLGQGLEFLIYFQGNSAPDKSGLPSDRFSAERTGGSVSTLTIQRTQQEDSAVYLCASSARDTIYFGEGSWLTVV.

At least ten counts were recorded for this clonotype. The rearrangement uses TRBV11-1 and TRBJ1-2; TRBD1 is a possible D gene (5 bases). The V gene's germline CDR1 is SGHAT and CDR2 FQDESV (reference sequence). V was cut by 4 bases and J by 4 bases, with 13 bases left in between. This CDR3 has 14 amino acids. CDR3 in amino acids: CASSSEGFVYGYTF. The CDR3, as DNA: TGTGCCAGCAGCTCGGAGGGGTTCGTCTATGGCTACACCTTC.

This clonotype turned up a few times. The J gene is TRBJ2-7, the V gene TRBV6-5, with 8 bases that match TRBD2. This CDR3 is built from 15 residues. V lost 0 bases to trimming and J lost 4 bases; unmatched junction nucleotides: 5. Germline V gene data show CDR1 as MNHEY and CDR2 as SVGAGI. The chain's CDR3 is CASSYSDSGMYEQYF. DNA of the CDR3: TGTGCCAGCAGTTACTCGGATAGCGGGATGTACGAGCAGTACTTC.

The CDR3 bases are TGTGCCACCAGCCCACATAGCGGGAGCGGCGACGAGCAGTACTTC. Translating gives CATSPHSGSGDEQYF. This chain joins TRBV15 and TRBJ2-7; 9 bases are shared with TRBD2. The CDR3 is 15 amino acids. V shed 5 bases and J 5 bases; nucleotides not matched to a gene: 10. CDR1 and CDR2 (germline): LNHNV, YYDKDF (reference sequence).

V usage is TRBV5-6 and J usage is TRBJ1-5, with a possible D match to TRBD1 (6 bases). V was cut by 3 bases and J by 6 bases, with 13 bases left in between. Germline lookup yields CDR1 SGHDT and CDR2 YYEEEE. The CDR3 covers 14 residues. The CDR3, as DNA: TGTGCCAGCAGCTCCTTCGGGACAAGTCAGCCCCAGCATTTT. Translation: CASSSFGTSQPQHF.

This clonotype was counted only a few times. DNA of the CDR3: TGCGCCAGCAGCCCCTGGACGGGGAATGAGCAGTACTTC. Protein sequence: CASSPWTGNEQYF. The V gene is TRBV5-1, the J gene TRBJ2-1, with D possibly TRBD2 on 5 matching bases. Judging by the DNA end, TRBJ2-7 fits better; the J call may be wrong. Germline CDR1 reads SGHRS; CDR2 reads YFSETQ. The CDR3 contains 13 residues.

This clonotype came up many times. The J gene is TRBJ2-7, the V gene TRBV7-2, with TRBD2 matching over 16 bases. With 7 bases clipped from V and 0 bases from J, the junction kept 12 bases outside the gene matches. Looked up from germline, CDR1 is SGHTA and CDR2 is FQGNSA. The length of the CDR3 is 19 residues. The CDR3, as DNA: TGTGCCAGCAACCTTAGGGGGACTAGCGGGAGGGAGGGCTCCTACGAGCAGTACTTC. It is translated as CASNLRGTSGREGSYEQYF.

The V call is TRBV20-1, the J call TRBJ2-7, with TRBD2 identical over 8 bases. Germline CDR1 and CDR2: DFQATT and SNEGSKA (reference sequence). The CDR3 length is 18 residues. Trimming took 1 base from V and 2 from J; bases not matched to a gene: 16. The CDR3 DNA reads as TGCAGTGCTAGAGTTGCGGGGGCACGGGAGGGCCTTCCCTACGAGCAGTACTTC. Amino acid sequence: CSARVAGAREGLPYEQYF.

A few counts support this clonotype. V gene TRBV28 combines with J gene TRBJ1-1, with a possible D match to TRBD1 (5 bases). Germline-derived CDR1 and CDR2 are MDHEN and SYDVKM. The CDR3 extends over 15 amino acids. The germline V and J ends were trimmed by 2 bases and 1 base, with 11 bases remaining between them. The CDR3 sequence: CASSLPGQKNTEAFF. CDR3 DNA: TGTGCCAGCAGTTTACCGGGGCAGAAGAACACTGAAGCTTTCTTT.

This clonotype was detected a few times. The chain recombines TRBV7-9 with TRBJ2-1, with D tentatively TRBD2 (5 bases). Trimming took off 7 bases at V and 2 bases at J, with 12 bases between the two ends. The CDR3 contains 14 residues. CDR1 is SEHNR, CDR2 FQNEAQ, per germline (reference sequence). The CDR3 loop reads CASNSGFTYNEQFF. CDR3 nucleotides: TGTGCCAGCAACAGCGGATTTACCTACAATGAGCAGTTCTTC. The full variable domain, in which reference TRBV7-9 and TRBJ2-1 provide the parts outside the CDR3, is DTGVSQNPRHKITKRGQNVTFRCDPISEHNRLYWYRQTLGQGPEFLTYFQNEAQLEKSRLLSDRFSAERPKGSFSTLEIQRTEQGDSAMYLCASNSGFTYNEQFFGPGTRLTVL.

This clonotype showed up many times. This chain links TRBV28 with TRBJ2-1, with TRBD2 matching over 7 bases. CDR1 is MDHEN, CDR2 SYDVKM, per germline. CDR3 length equals 14 residues. V dropped 4 bases and J dropped 9; count of bases not matched to a gene: 9. CDR3 nucleotide sequence: TGTGCCAGCAGTTGGGGCGGGAGCATGGCTGAGCAGTTCTTC. This codes for CASSWGGSMAEQFF. Complete variable domain (other parts from reference TRBV28 and TRBJ2-1): DVKVTQSSRYLVKRTGEKVFLECVQDMDHENMFWYRQDPGLGLRLIYFSYDVKMKEKGDIPEGYSVSREKKERFSLILESASTNQTSMYLCASSWGGSMAEQFFGPGTRLTVL.

A remark on this clonotype: Compared with germline, one end of the junction differs, possibly owing to a read error. The genes are TRBV7-3 and TRBJ2-2; 8 nucleotides match TRBD2. Germline CDR1 and CDR2: SGHTA and FQGTGA. This CDR3 has 15 residues. The DNA of the CDR3 is TGTGCCTGCAGCAATAGCGGGGAGAACACCGGGGAGCTGTTTTTT. Amino acids: CACSNSGENTGELFF.

This clonotype was found many times. J is TRBJ2-1 and V is TRBV5-1, with 13 bases lining up with TRBD2. Unmatched junction bases numbered 5, after V lost 3 bases and J lost 8 bases. Looked up from germline, CDR1 is SGHRS and CDR2 is YFSETQ. This CDR3 spans 15 amino acids. CDR3 in amino acids: CASSWTSGSPDEQFF. CDR3 in DNA: TGCGCCAGCAGCTGGACTAGCGGGAGCCCCGATGAGCAGTTCTTC.

The J gene is TRBJ2-3, the V gene TRBV13; 10 bases fit TRBD2. Germline-derived CDR1 and CDR2 are PRHDT and FYEKMQ (reference sequence). The CDR3 is made up of 16 amino acids. J lost 2 bases, V lost 1 base, and 3 bases had no gene match. The CDR3 DNA reads as TGTGCCAGCAGCTTAGATGGGACTAGCGACACAGATACGCAGTATTTT. Translated: CASSLDGTSDTDTQYF. Combining the CDR3 with reference TRBV13 and TRBJ2-3 gives the whole variable domain AAGVIQSPRHLIKEKRETATLKCYPIPRHDTVYWYQQGPGQDPQFLISFYEKMQSDKGSIPDRFSAQQFSDYHSELNMSSLELGDSALYFCASSLDGTSDTDTQYFGPGTRLTVL.

CDR3 DNA sequence: TGTGCCAGCAGCCAAGATGGGACCCGCTCCTACAATGAGCAGTTCTTC. Its translation is CASSQDGTRSYNEQFF. This sequence joins TRBV3-1 and TRBJ2-1; the D call may be TRBD1 or TRBD2 (5 bases each). CDR3 size: 16 residues. The ends were cut back, 0 bases at V and 0 bases at J, with 9 bases in the middle. The germline V gene has CDR1 LGHDT and CDR2 YNNKEL (reference sequence).

The chain couples TRBV5-5 to TRBJ1-6, with 9 bases aligning to TRBD1. The germline V gene encodes CDR1 SGHKS and CDR2 YYEKEE (reference sequence). The CDR3 totals 14 residues. The V gene end was trimmed by 3 bases and the J gene end by 8 bases; junction bases not matched to a gene: 3. CDR3 in amino acids: CASSSGQGYSPLHF. The CDR3 coding sequence is TGTGCCAGCAGCTCAGGACAGGGGTATTCACCCCTCCACTTT. Looking up the rest from reference TRBV5-5 and TRBJ1-6 gives the full variable domain: DAGVTQSPTHLIKTRGQQVTLRCSPISGHKSVSWYQQVLGQGPQFIFQYYEKEERGRGNFPDRFSARQFPNYSSELNVNALLLGDSALYLCASSSGQGYSPLHFGNGTRLTVT.

The sample holds many counts of this clonotype. The chain uses TRBV5-1 and TRBJ1-1; D not resolved. This CDR3 has 15 amino acids. The germline CDR1 and CDR2 sequences are SGHRS and YFSETQ. Trimming removed 2 bases from V and 5 bases from J, with 16 bases in between. For the CDR3, the DNA is TGCGCCAGCAGCTTCCCAAACAGCCCGGGGACTGAAGCTTTCTTT. Translated, it gives CASSFPNSPGTEAFF.

The genes are TRBV28 and TRBJ1-5, with 8 bases identical to TRBD1. This CDR3 comprises 14 residues. V lost 7 bases to trimming and J lost 1 base; unmatched junction nucleotides: 3. Germline values: CDR1 MDHEN, CDR2 SYDVKM. CDR3 sequence (DNA): TGTGCCAGCACGACAGGGGAAAGCAATCAGCCCCAGCATTTT. Protein product: CASTTGESNQPQHF. The full variable domain, in which reference TRBV28 and TRBJ1-5 provide the parts outside the CDR3, is DVKVTQSSRYLVKRTGEKVFLECVQDMDHENMFWYRQDPGLGLRLIYFSYDVKMKEKGDIPEGYSVSREKKERFSLILESASTNQTSMYLCASTTGESNQPQHFGDGTRLSIL.

This clonotype was seen a handful of times. The V and J genes are TRBV30 and TRBJ1-2, with unresolved D. The CDR3 consists of 12 residues. Trimming removed 2 bases at V and 2 bases at J, with 6 bases between. Germline assignment: CDR1 GTSNPN and CDR2 SVGIG (reference sequence). CDR3 sequence reads: CAWSTGNYGYTF. CDR3 sequence (DNA): TGTGCCTGGAGTACCGGGAACTATGGCTACACCTTC.